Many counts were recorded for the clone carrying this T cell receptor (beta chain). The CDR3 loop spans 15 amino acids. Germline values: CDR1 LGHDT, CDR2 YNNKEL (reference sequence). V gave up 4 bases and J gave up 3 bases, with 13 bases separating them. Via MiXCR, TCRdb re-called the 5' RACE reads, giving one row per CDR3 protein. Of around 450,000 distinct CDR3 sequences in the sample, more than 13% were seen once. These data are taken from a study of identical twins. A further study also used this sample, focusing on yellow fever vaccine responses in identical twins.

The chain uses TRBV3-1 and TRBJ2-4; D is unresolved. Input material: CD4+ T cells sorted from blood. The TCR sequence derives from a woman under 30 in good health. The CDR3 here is CASSRLGEDKNIQYF. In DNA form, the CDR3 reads TGTGCCAGCAGCCGCCTCGGCGAGGACAAAAACATTCAGTACTTC.